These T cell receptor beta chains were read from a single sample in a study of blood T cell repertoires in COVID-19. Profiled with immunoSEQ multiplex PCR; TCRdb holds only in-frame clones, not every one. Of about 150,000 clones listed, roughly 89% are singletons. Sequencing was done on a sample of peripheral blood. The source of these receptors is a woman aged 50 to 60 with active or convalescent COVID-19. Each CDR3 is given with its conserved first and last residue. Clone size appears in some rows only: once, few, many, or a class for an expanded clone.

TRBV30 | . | CAWDRGRGYGYTF
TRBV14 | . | CASSRTVSGNTIYF
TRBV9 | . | CASSAEGLTYNEQFF
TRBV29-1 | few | CSVPTGGSGYTF
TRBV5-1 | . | CASSWARTGGLETQYF
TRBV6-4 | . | CASSDGASGNIGREQFF
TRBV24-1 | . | CATSDLRTGARKQFF
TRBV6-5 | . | CASSRQGFAEAFF
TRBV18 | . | CASSPPGRANTEAFF
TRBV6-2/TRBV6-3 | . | CASSYDRRVQGAGNSPLHF
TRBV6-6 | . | CASSTSDSSGNTIYF
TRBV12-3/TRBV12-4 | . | CASSPGGGQPQHF
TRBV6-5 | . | CASSYSTERGGYTF
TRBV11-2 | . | CASSLGAGYDNYGYTF
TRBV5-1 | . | CASSTGQNTGELFF
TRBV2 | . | CASSAGGSSNQPQHF
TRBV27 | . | CASSPTAYTEAFF
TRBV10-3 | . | CAISDPSYEQYF
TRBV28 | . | CASPGLAGLWRGEQFF
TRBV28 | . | CASSLQGYSGANVLTF
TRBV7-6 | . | CASSSRAKGRTEAFF
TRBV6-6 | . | CASSFGTGGNQPQHF
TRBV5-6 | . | CASSSGQGNYGYTF
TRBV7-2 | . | CASSLGAGLAGVRSYEQYF
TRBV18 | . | CASSPQGSAYNEQFF
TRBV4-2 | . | CASSQDYLGGPQHF
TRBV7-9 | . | CASSRQGNTEAFF
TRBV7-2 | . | CASSFVTSTDTQYF
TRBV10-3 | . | CAISESSVAGPYEQYF
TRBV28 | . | CAGRGSNTEAFF
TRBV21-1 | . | CASSKGESPLRDTQYF
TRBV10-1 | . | CASSASYREVFDGYTF
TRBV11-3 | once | CASSPGLAGATQYF
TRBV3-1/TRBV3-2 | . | CASSQGVWTESSPLHF
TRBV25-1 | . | CASSEREGYGETQYF
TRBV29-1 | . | CSVDRGGVNGYTF
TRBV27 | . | CASSPRLAQETQYF
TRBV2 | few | CASSPGSGSLGGYTF
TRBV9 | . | CASSSLNRPSGNTIYF
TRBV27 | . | CASSLRGYFAEAFF
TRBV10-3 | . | CAISTGGPNQPQHF
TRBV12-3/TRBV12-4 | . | CASSFARAHEQYF
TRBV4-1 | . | CASSQVEIDLNYGYTF
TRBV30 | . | CAWRIAGGRSITDTQYF
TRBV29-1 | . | CSAADRALEAFF
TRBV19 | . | CASLNRDTNTEAFF
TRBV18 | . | CASSPPSSSGRAPEETQYF
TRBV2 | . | CASSKPRGPTEAFF
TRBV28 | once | CASSSSLGAYEQFF